This T cell receptor beta chain was sequenced for a study of T cell responses to AZD1222 COVID-19 vaccine. Study-wide findings and caveats: White British ancestry dominated among donors, who included more females, and clonal diversity was possibly underestimated. Following two doses of AZD1222, Spike-specific TCR breadth and depth rose.

About this clone: Its target is not known.

CDR3 size: 15 residues. V gave up 6 bases and J gave up 6 bases; unmatched junction bases: 10. Germline CDR1 and CDR2: SNHLY and FYNNEI. TCRdb's table, derived via immunoSEQ multiplex PCR, lists solely in-frame clones and lacks some. Of 100,000 or so clones listed, roughly 87% were seen once; the top ten hold approximately 16%. This specimen consisted of peripheral blood, obtained on day 0 of AZD1222 vaccination. The gene calls are TRBV2 and TRBJ2-2; 7 positions agree with TRBD1. The sequence was obtained from an adult in good health. The CDR3 spells CASRGTDLWAGELFF. CDR3 bases: TGTGCCAGCAGAGGGACAGACCTTTGGGCCGGGGAGCTGTTTTTT.